The rows below give T cell receptor beta chains drawn from one sample of a study of human T cells and chemical hapten exposure. In TCRdb, the RACE reads were re-called with MiXCR into one record per CDR3 protein. Found here are about 120,000 distinct CDR3 sequences, 9.5% to 13% of them singletons; the top ten hold around 1.5%. Source: whole blood, taken in connection with sensitization to the hapten diphenylcyclopropenone (DPC). These receptors all come from a woman aged 50 to 65 with alopecia areata. Some clones in this sample may be carry-over from other donors' samples. CDR3s include the opening cysteine and the closing phenylalanine or tryptophan. Each record gives: J gene, V gene, clone size, D gene, CDR3 protein, CDR3 DNA. A D gene is named only where the DNA matches it firmly. Clone sizes are given selectively: once, few, many, or a class where the clone is expanded.

TRBJ2-1 TRBV5-4 many - CASSFNRGGSYNEQFF TGTGCCAGCAGCTTTAACAGGGGGGGGTCCTACAATGAGCAGTTCTTC
TRBJ1-5 TRBV20-1 - - CSAIRGNQPQHF TGCAGTGCGATTAGGGGGAATCAGCCCCAGCATTTT
TRBJ1-1 TRBV6-6 - TRBD1 CASSDRGQAFF TGTGCCAGCAGTGACAGGGGGCAAGCTTTCTTT
TRBJ1-5 TRBV5-1 many - CASSLWGDSNQPQHF TGCGCCAGCAGCTTGTGGGGTGATAGCAATCAGCCCCAGCATTTT
TRBJ2-7 TRBV28 many - CASTFDRAWGYEQYF TGTGCCAGCACGTTCGACCGCGCCTGGGGTTACGAGCAGTACTTC
TRBJ2-5 TRBV5-1 few TRBD2 CASSSSGLAGGQETQYF TGCGCCAGCAGCTCGAGCGGACTAGCGGGGGGTCAAGAGACCCAGTACTTC
TRBJ1-6 TRBV18 - - CASSPDGRYNSPLHF TGTGCCAGCTCACCTGACGGACGGTATAATTCACCCCTCCACTTT
TRBJ1-2 TRBV19 few TRBD1 CASSAQGEFIGYTF TGTGCCAGTAGTGCACAGGGGGAGTTTATCGGCTACACCTTC
TRBJ1-1 TRBV18 many - CASSPGDLMNTEAFF TGTGCCAGCTCACCTGGCGACTTGATGAACACTGAAGCTTTCTTT
TRBJ2-2 TRBV6-2/TRBV6-3 many TRBD2 CASLAENLTGELFF TGTGCCAGCCTAGCGGAAAACCTCACCGGGGAGCTGTTTTTT
TRBJ2-2 TRBV29-1 - - CSVEHTGELFF TGCAGCGTTGAACACACCGGGGAGCTGTTTTTT
TRBJ1-6 TRBV18 few TRBD1 CASSPGQGRSYNSPLHF TGTGCCAGCTCACCGGGACAGGGTCGCTCCTATAATTCACCCCTCCACTTT
TRBJ1-5 TRBV6-2/TRBV6-3 many - CASSYSGHQPQHF TGTGCCAGCAGTTACTCGGGGCATCAGCCCCAGCATTTT
TRBJ2-7 TRBV5-1 few TRBD1 CASSYQGGVDEQYF TGCGCCAGCAGCTATCAAGGGGGCGTAGACGAGCAGTACTTC
TRBJ1-6 TRBV6-5 many TRBD1 CASSPRDRGFGSPLHF TGTGCCAGCAGCCCCAGAGACAGGGGTTTCGGATCACCCCTCCACTTT
TRBJ2-6 TRBV14 - - CASSQDRERSSGANVLTF TGTGCCAGCAGCCAAGATCGAGAGCGAAGCTCTGGGGCCAACGTCCTGACTTTC
TRBJ2-7 TRBV9 - - CASNGQDLDEQYF TGTGCCAGCAACGGCCAGGACCTCGACGAGCAGTACTTC
TRBJ2-2 TRBV6-1 few TRBD2 CASRLAGANTGELFF TGTGCCAGCAGATTAGCGGGGGCGAACACCGGGGAGCTGTTTTTT
TRBJ2-7 TRBV4-1 - TRBD1 CASSQERTGSGEQYF TGCGCCAGCAGCCAAGAAAGGACAGGGTCAGGCGAGCAGTACTTC
TRBJ1-5 TRBV11-2 - - CASSLDERQPQHF TGTGCCAGCAGCTTAGATGAGCGGCAGCCCCAGCATTTT
TRBJ2-1 TRBV6-8 few - CASRYQVPKDNEQFF TGTGCCAGCAGATACCAGGTTCCTAAAGACAATGAGCAGTTCTTC
TRBJ2-6 TRBV11-2 - - CASSSPGVGGANVLTF TGTGCCAGCAGCTCCCCAGGGGTAGGTGGGGCCAACGTCCTGACTTTC
TRBJ2-7 TRBV28 few - CASSFRGPRYEQYF TGTGCCAGCAGTTTCCGGGGACCCCGCTACGAGCAGTACTTC
TRBJ1-3 TRBV12-3/TRBV12-4 many - CASKETLPGGNTIYF TGTGCCAGCAAGGAGACGCTTCCGGGGGGAAACACCATATATTTT
TRBJ2-1 TRBV25-1 many TRBD1 CASSLFGTGSNEQFF TGTGCCAGCAGTCTTTTCGGGACAGGGTCCAATGAGCAGTTCTTC
TRBJ1-2 TRBV16 few - CASSQGRGYGYTF TGTGCCAGCAGCCAGGGGCGCGGGTATGGCTACACCTTC
TRBJ1-1 TRBV7-9 many - CASSLAGPEAFF TGTGCCAGCAGCTTAGCAGGGCCTGAAGCTTTCTTT
TRBJ2-2 TRBV11-2 - - CASSPTLLTRELFF TGTGCCAGCAGCCCCACGTTGTTGACGAGGGAGCTGTTTTTT
TRBJ2-7 TRBV4-3 - - CASSQDRAYEQYF TGCGCCAGCAGCCAAGACAGGGCCTACGAGCAGTACTTC
TRBJ2-7 TRBV20-1 - - CSARDSRGTSYEQYF TGCAGTGCTAGAGATTCCCGGGGTACCTCCTACGAGCAGTACTTC
TRBJ2-1 TRBV6-6 - - CASSYPLAKRCNEQFF TGTGCCAGCAGTTACCCCCTTGCAAAACGGTGCAATGAGCAGTTCTTC
TRBJ2-5 TRBV12-3/TRBV12-4 many - CASSFKLGGTQYF TGTGCCAGCAGTTTCAAATTAGGGGGGACCCAGTACTTC
TRBJ2-4 TRBV29-1 many TRBD1 CSVENRGKNIQYF TGCAGCGTTGAGAACAGGGGAAAAAACATTCAGTACTTC
TRBJ1-5 TRBV7-6 - - CASSLEGRSNQPQHF TGTGCCAGCAGCTTAGAGGGCAGAAGCAATCAGCCCCAGCATTTT
TRBJ1-6 TRBV6-2/TRBV6-3 many - CASSYSSGVLNSPLHF TGTGCCAGCAGTTACTCTTCAGGGGTCCTGAATTCACCCCTCCACTTT
TRBJ2-1 TRBV6-5 few TRBD2 CASSLLAGGLSYNEQFF TGTGCCAGCAGTCTACTAGCGGGGGGGCTTTCCTACAATGAGCAGTTCTTC
TRBJ2-4 TRBV3-1 many - CASSQVGSGGLGKNIQYF TGTGCCAGCAGCCAAGTAGGTTCCGGGGGGCTAGGCAAAAACATTCAGTACTTC
TRBJ2-7 TRBV12-3/TRBV12-4 many - CASSRDTSPWAYEQYF TGTGCCAGCAGCCGGGACACTTCCCCCTGGGCATACGAGCAGTACTTC
TRBJ1-6 TRBV12-3/TRBV12-4 few - CASSLRGNSPLHF TGTGCCAGCAGTTTAAGGGGCAATTCACCCCTCCACTTT
TRBJ2-1 TRBV28 - - CASTLEATTYNEQFF TGTGCCAGCACCCTGGAGGCAACAACCTACAATGAGCAGTTCTTC
TRBJ2-1 TRBV21-1 few - CASSKAVLLARPGEQFF TGTGCCAGCAGCAAAGCGGTTCTACTAGCGAGGCCGGGGGAGCAGTTCTTC
TRBJ1-2 TRBV28 - TRBD1 CASTAGQGNYGYTF TGTGCCAGCACCGCCGGACAGGGAAACTATGGCTACACCTTC
TRBJ2-1 TRBV18 many - CASSPDSSYNEQFF TGTGCCAGCTCACCAGACAGCTCCTACAATGAGCAGTTCTTC
TRBJ2-2 TRBV29-1 - - CSVGQATGELFF TGCAGCGTTGGCCAGGCCACCGGGGAGCTGTTTTTT
TRBJ2-4 TRBV28 few TRBD1 CASSFGQGAQNIQYF TGTGCCAGCAGTTTCGGCCAGGGGGCCCAAAACATTCAGTACTTC
TRBJ2-5 TRBV11-1 - - CACSLASGGAETQYF TGTGCCTGCAGCTTAGCAAGCGGCGGGGCAGAGACCCAGTACTTC
TRBJ2-5 TRBV7-2 - TRBD1 CASSKDRGEQTQYF TGTGCCAGCAGCAAGGACAGGGGGGAGCAGACCCAGTACTTC
TRBJ2-3 TRBV11-2 many - CASRQVGGRYGTDTQYF TGTGCCAGCAGACAAGTTGGAGGGAGGTACGGCACAGATACGCAGTATTTT
TRBJ2-3 TRBV7-9 many - CASSSTGQGFDTQYF TGTGCCAGCAGCTCTACGGGGCAGGGGTTCGATACGCAGTATTTT
TRBJ2-4 TRBV7-9 - - CASSFGIAKNIQYF TGTGCCAGCTCCTTCGGGATAGCCAAAAACATTCAGTACTTC
TRBJ2-3 TRBV11-2 many - CASSLAPDTQYF TGTGCCAGCAGCTTAGCCCCAGATACGCAGTATTTT